A selection of T cell receptor beta chains follows, all from one sample in a study of PD-1 blockade in classical Hodgkin lymphoma. This table comes from immunoSEQ multiplex PCR, and its TCRdb copy is limited to in-frame clones, with some not included. Of 23,000 or so clones listed, 70% to 80% were seen once; the top ten hold approximately 6.7%. The input for sequencing was peripheral blood mononuclear cells (PBMCs), taken at baseline. The receptors shown here come from a human donor with classical Hodgkin lymphoma. Each CDR3 is given with its conserved first and last residue. Each record gives: V gene, clone size, D gene, J gene, CDR3 protein, CDR3 DNA. The D gene is left open where the match is weak. Clone size appears in some rows only: once, few, many, or a class for an expanded clone.

V gene: TRBV29-1
clone size: NA
D gene: TRBD2
J gene: TRBJ2-3
CDR3 protein: CSVEDQGLAGGLHTQYF
CDR3 DNA: TGCAGCGTTGAAGATCAGGGACTAGCGGGGGGGCTCCATACGCAGTATTTT

V gene: TRBV15
clone size: once
D gene: TRBD1
J gene: TRBJ1-3
CDR3 protein: CATSSHRGDGNTIYF
CDR3 DNA: TGTGCCACCAGCAGTCACAGGGGGGACGGAAACACCATATATTTT

V gene: TRBV19
clone size: NA
D gene: NA
J gene: TRBJ1-1
CDR3 protein: CASSNPGDAFGTEAFF
CDR3 DNA: TGTGCCAGTAGTAACCCCGGGGACGCCTTCGGGACTGAAGCTTTCTTT

V gene: TRBV10-2
clone size: NA
D gene: NA
J gene: TRBJ1-2
CDR3 protein: CASSVNTNYGYTF
CDR3 DNA: TGCGCCAGCAGTGTCAATACTAACTATGGCTACACCTTC

V gene: TRBV5-1
clone size: NA
D gene: NA
J gene: TRBJ2-1
CDR3 protein: CASSLEGNEQFF
CDR3 DNA: TGCGCCAGCAGCTTGGAGGGGAATGAGCAGTTCTTC

V gene: TRBV9
clone size: NA
D gene: TRBD1
J gene: TRBJ2-3
CDR3 protein: CASSVDPGTGGPTDTQYF
CDR3 DNA: TGTGCCAGCAGCGTAGACCCCGGGACAGGGGGCCCCACAGATACGCAGTATTTT

V gene: TRBV19
clone size: NA
D gene: NA
J gene: TRBJ1-2
CDR3 protein: CASSIIIRGTVYGYTF
CDR3 DNA: TGTGCCAGTAGTATAATCATCCGAGGGACGGTCTATGGCTACACCTTC

V gene: TRBV28
clone size: NA
D gene: TRBD1
J gene: TRBJ1-3
CDR3 protein: CASSTTGAGNTIYF
CDR3 DNA: TGTGCCAGCAGTACGACAGGGGCTGGAAACACCATATATTTT

V gene: TRBV10-3
clone size: NA
D gene: TRBD2
J gene: TRBJ2-1
CDR3 protein: CAISEGGGPYNEQFF
CDR3 DNA: TGTGCCATCAGTGAGGGCGGGGGACCCTACAATGAGCAGTTCTTC

V gene: TRBV15
clone size: NA
D gene: TRBD1
J gene: TRBJ1-5
CDR3 protein: CATSRQSRRGINQPQHF
CDR3 DNA: TGTGCCACCAGCAGACAAAGCCGCAGGGGGATCAATCAGCCCCAGCATTTT

V gene: TRBV29-1
clone size: NA
D gene: NA
J gene: TRBJ1-2
CDR3 protein: CSVEVAYGYTF
CDR3 DNA: TGCAGCGTTGAAGTGGCTTATGGCTACACCTTC

V gene: TRBV7-6
clone size: once
D gene: NA
J gene: TRBJ2-7
CDR3 protein: CASSSWGANEQYF
CDR3 DNA: TGTGCCAGCAGCTCGTGGGGGGCTAACGAGCAGTACTTC

V gene: TRBV9
clone size: NA
D gene: NA
J gene: TRBJ1-6
CDR3 protein: CASSAGLAGSNSPLHF
CDR3 DNA: TGTGCCAGCAGCGCCGGGCTGGCAGGCTCTAATTCACCCCTCCACTTT

V gene: TRBV7-9
clone size: NA
D gene: NA
J gene: TRBJ1-2
CDR3 protein: CASSLVGAVGYTF
CDR3 DNA: TGTGCCAGCAGCTTAGTAGGGGCGGTCGGCTACACCTTC

V gene: TRBV19
clone size: NA
D gene: NA
J gene: TRBJ1-1
CDR3 protein: CASTQQGWNTEAFF
CDR3 DNA: TGTGCCAGTACCCAACAAGGGTGGAACACTGAAGCTTTCTTT

V gene: TRBV4-2
clone size: NA
D gene: TRBD1
J gene: TRBJ1-5
CDR3 protein: CASSKEPPRTGIGQPQHF
CDR3 DNA: TGTGCCAGCAGCAAAGAACCCCCTCGGACAGGGATCGGTCAGCCCCAGCATTTT

V gene: TRBV19
clone size: medium-sized
D gene: NA
J gene: TRBJ1-5
CDR3 protein: CASSTSWGGWQPQHF
CDR3 DNA: TGTGCCAGTAGTACCTCGTGGGGGGGCTGGCAGCCCCAGCATTTT

V gene: TRBV5-6
clone size: NA
D gene: NA
J gene: TRBJ1-1
CDR3 protein: CASSSQGSGTEAFF
CDR3 DNA: TGTGCCAGCAGCTCGCAGGGGAGCGGCACTGAAGCTTTCTTT

V gene: TRBV29-1
clone size: NA
D gene: NA
J gene: TRBJ2-1
CDR3 protein: CSVRFTNEQFF
CDR3 DNA: TGCAGCGTTCGGTTCACCAATGAGCAGTTCTTC

V gene: TRBV9
clone size: few
D gene: TRBD2
J gene: TRBJ2-7
CDR3 protein: CASSAVSGGVKSEQYF
CDR3 DNA: TGTGCCAGCAGCGCCGTATCGGGGGGTGTAAAGAGCGAGCAGTACTTC

V gene: TRBV5-4
clone size: few
D gene: NA
J gene: TRBJ1-1
CDR3 protein: CASSRQNTEAFF
CDR3 DNA: TGTGCCAGCAGCCGACAGAACACTGAAGCTTTCTTT

V gene: TRBV7-3
clone size: NA
D gene: NA
J gene: TRBJ2-2
CDR3 protein: CASSRPNTGELFF
CDR3 DNA: TGTGCCAGCAGCCGTCCGAACACCGGGGAGCTGTTTTTT

V gene: TRBV30
clone size: NA
D gene: NA
J gene: TRBJ1-1
CDR3 protein: CAWSDNTGQSPNTEAFF
CDR3 DNA: TGTGCCTGGAGCGATAACACCGGACAAAGCCCGAACACTGAAGCTTTCTTT

V gene: TRBV10-1
clone size: NA
D gene: TRBD1
J gene: TRBJ2-2
CDR3 protein: CASSVPGGTGELFF
CDR3 DNA: TGCGCCAGCAGTGTACCAGGGGGCACCGGGGAGCTGTTTTTT

V gene: TRBV4-1
clone size: few
D gene: NA
J gene: TRBJ2-7
CDR3 protein: CASSGSRFSYEQYF
CDR3 DNA: TGCGCCAGCAGCGGGTCGAGATTCTCCTACGAGCAGTACTTC

V gene: TRBV28
clone size: NA
D gene: TRBD1
J gene: TRBJ1-2
CDR3 protein: CASAEPTGGANYGYTF
CDR3 DNA: TGTGCCAGCGCTGAACCAACAGGGGGCGCCAACTATGGCTACACCTTC

V gene: TRBV19
clone size: NA
D gene: NA
J gene: TRBJ1-1
CDR3 protein: CASSITGVGAGTTEAFF
CDR3 DNA: TGTGCCAGTAGTATTACGGGGGTTGGGGCCGGGACGACTGAAGCTTTCTTT

V gene: TRBV15
clone size: NA
D gene: TRBD1
J gene: TRBJ2-3
CDR3 protein: CATSREGTGHTDTQYF
CDR3 DNA: TGTGCCACCAGCAGAGAAGGGACAGGGCACACAGATACGCAGTATTTT

V gene: TRBV5-1
clone size: few
D gene: TRBD2
J gene: TRBJ2-1
CDR3 protein: CASSFLAGSSYNEQFF
CDR3 DNA: TGCGCCAGCAGCTTTTTAGCGGGGAGCTCCTACAATGAGCAGTTCTTC

V gene: TRBV7-2
clone size: NA
D gene: TRBD1
J gene: TRBJ1-1
CDR3 protein: CASSLPGQGKTEAFF
CDR3 DNA: TGTGCCAGCAGCTTACCCGGACAGGGGAAGACTGAAGCTTTCTTT

V gene: TRBV6-5
clone size: NA
D gene: TRBD2
J gene: TRBJ2-1
CDR3 protein: CATLAGGPENEQFF
CDR3 DNA: TGTGCCACCCTAGCGGGGGGGCCTGAAAATGAGCAGTTCTTC

V gene: TRBV7-2
clone size: NA
D gene: NA
J gene: TRBJ2-5
CDR3 protein: CASSYQGGQETQYF
CDR3 DNA: TGTGCCAGCAGCTATCAGGGGGGGCAAGAGACCCAGTACTTC

V gene: TRBV11-2
clone size: NA
D gene: NA
J gene: TRBJ2-5
CDR3 protein: CASSLAGERQETQYF
CDR3 DNA: TGTGCCAGCAGCTTAGCGGGCGAACGCCAAGAGACCCAGTACTTC

V gene: TRBV19
clone size: once
D gene: NA
J gene: TRBJ2-1
CDR3 protein: CASSIGGNEQFF
CDR3 DNA: TGTGCCAGTAGTATTGGCGGTAATGAGCAGTTCTTC

V gene: TRBV6-5
clone size: NA
D gene: NA
J gene: TRBJ2-7
CDR3 protein: CATSGNSYEQYF
CDR3 DNA: TGTGCCACCTCCGGGAATTCCTACGAGCAGTACTTC

V gene: TRBV6-5
clone size: NA
D gene: NA
J gene: TRBJ2-5
CDR3 protein: CASSYRRGETQYF
CDR3 DNA: TGTGCCAGCAGTTACAGGCGAGGGGAGACCCAGTACTTC

V gene: TRBV14
clone size: NA
D gene: NA
J gene: TRBJ2-5
CDR3 protein: CASSQAQTQYF
CDR3 DNA: TGTGCCAGCAGCCAAGCCCAGACCCAGTACTTC

V gene: TRBV18
clone size: NA
D gene: NA
J gene: TRBJ1-1
CDR3 protein: CASSPQIGTEAFF
CDR3 DNA: TGTGCCAGCTCACCGCAAATAGGGACTGAAGCTTTCTTT

V gene: TRBV12-1
clone size: NA
D gene: NA
J gene: TRBJ2-5
CDR3 protein: CASSFLKTQYF
CDR3 DNA: TGTGCCAGCAGCTTTTTAAAGACCCAGTACTTC

V gene: TRBV5-8
clone size: NA
D gene: NA
J gene: TRBJ2-7
CDR3 protein: CASNPYEQYF
CDR3 DNA: TGTGCCAGCAACCCATACGAGCAGTACTTC

V gene: TRBV7-8
clone size: NA
D gene: TRBD1
J gene: TRBJ1-2
CDR3 protein: CASSSDRGWNYGYTF
CDR3 DNA: TGTGCCAGCAGCTCCGACAGGGGGTGGAACTATGGCTACACCTTC

V gene: TRBV5-1
clone size: NA
D gene: NA
J gene: TRBJ2-1
CDR3 protein: CASSLAGVDNEQFF
CDR3 DNA: TGCGCCAGCAGCTTGGCCGGGGTAGACAATGAGCAGTTCTTC

V gene: TRBV9
clone size: NA
D gene: NA
J gene: TRBJ1-3
CDR3 protein: CASSVASGLRSGNTIYF
CDR3 DNA: TGTGCCAGCAGCGTAGCCTCCGGGCTGAGGTCTGGAAACACCATATATTTT

V gene: TRBV19
clone size: NA
D gene: TRBD1
J gene: TRBJ2-1
CDR3 protein: CASRDRGFEQFF
CDR3 DNA: TGTGCCAGTAGGGACAGGGGTTTTGAGCAGTTCTTC

V gene: TRBV18
clone size: NA
D gene: NA
J gene: TRBJ1-1
CDR3 protein: CASSPPLSITEAFF
CDR3 DNA: TGTGCCAGCTCACCACCCCTTTCGATCACTGAAGCTTTCTTT

V gene: TRBV5-6
clone size: medium-sized
D gene: NA
J gene: TRBJ2-1
CDR3 protein: CASSLVEGGEQFF
CDR3 DNA: TGTGCCAGCAGCTTGGTAGAGGGAGGTGAGCAGTTCTTC

V gene: TRBV2
clone size: few
D gene: TRBD2
J gene: TRBJ2-1
CDR3 protein: CASSEWPSGVSYNEQFF
CDR3 DNA: TGTGCCAGCAGTGAATGGCCTAGCGGGGTGTCCTACAATGAGCAGTTCTTC

V gene: TRBV11-2
clone size: NA
D gene: NA
J gene: TRBJ1-1
CDR3 protein: CASSSAANTEAFF
CDR3 DNA: TGTGCCAGCAGCTCGGCAGCAAACACTGAAGCTTTCTTT

V gene: TRBV7-9
clone size: few
D gene: NA
J gene: TRBJ2-3
CDR3 protein: CASREREYTDTQYF
CDR3 DNA: TGTGCCAGCAGGGAGAGGGAATACACAGATACGCAGTATTTT

V gene: TRBV6-1
clone size: NA
D gene: TRBD1
J gene: TRBJ1-5
CDR3 protein: CASQDRVRQPQHF
CDR3 DNA: TGTGCCAGCCAAGACAGGGTAAGACAGCCCCAGCATTTT

V gene: TRBV7-9
clone size: NA
D gene: NA
J gene: TRBJ2-7
CDR3 protein: CASSLLQGSLEQYF
CDR3 DNA: TGTGCCAGCAGCTTGTTACAGGGTAGCCTCGAGCAGTACTTC

V gene: TRBV6-1
clone size: NA
D gene: NA
J gene: TRBJ1-5
CDR3 protein: CASTGYSNQPQHF
CDR3 DNA: TGTGCCAGCACCGGTTATAGCAATCAGCCCCAGCATTTT

V gene: TRBV7-8
clone size: once
D gene: TRBD1
J gene: TRBJ2-3
CDR3 protein: CASSFGTGATDTQYF
CDR3 DNA: TGTGCCAGCAGCTTTGGGACAGGGGCCACAGATACGCAGTATTTT

V gene: TRBV7-9
clone size: NA
D gene: NA
J gene: TRBJ1-1
CDR3 protein: CASSLGRGTTEAFF
CDR3 DNA: TGTGCCAGCAGCTTAGGGCGGGGGACCACTGAAGCTTTCTTT

V gene: TRBV4-2
clone size: NA
D gene: TRBD1
J gene: TRBJ2-4
CDR3 protein: CASSQDLSDRGRPNIQYF
CDR3 DNA: TGTGCCAGCAGCCAAGATTTATCGGACAGGGGGCGCCCAAACATTCAGTACTTC

V gene: TRBV18
clone size: NA
D gene: TRBD1
J gene: TRBJ2-5
CDR3 protein: CASSAGTGGSGQETQYF
CDR3 DNA: TGTGCCAGCTCGGCCGGGACAGGGGGCAGTGGGCAAGAGACCCAGTACTTC

V gene: TRBV4-1
clone size: medium-sized
D gene: NA
J gene: TRBJ1-5
CDR3 protein: CASSQRDGQPQHF
CDR3 DNA: TGCGCCAGCAGCCAAAGGGATGGACAGCCCCAGCATTTT

V gene: TRBV7-9
clone size: NA
D gene: TRBD1
J gene: TRBJ2-5
CDR3 protein: CASSSRGPETQYF
CDR3 DNA: TGTGCCAGCAGCAGCAGGGGGCCGGAGACCCAGTACTTC